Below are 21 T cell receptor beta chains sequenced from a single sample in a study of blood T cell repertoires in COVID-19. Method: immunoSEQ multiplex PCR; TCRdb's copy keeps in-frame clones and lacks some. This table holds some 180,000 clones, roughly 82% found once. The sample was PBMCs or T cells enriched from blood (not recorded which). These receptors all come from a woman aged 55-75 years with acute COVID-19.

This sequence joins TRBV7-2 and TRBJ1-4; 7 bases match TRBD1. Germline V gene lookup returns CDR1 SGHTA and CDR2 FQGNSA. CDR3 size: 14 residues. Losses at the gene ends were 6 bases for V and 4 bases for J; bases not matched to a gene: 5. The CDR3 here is CASRTGTVNEKLFF. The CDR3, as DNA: TGTGCCAGCAGAACAGGGACAGTTAATGAAAAACTGTTTTTT.

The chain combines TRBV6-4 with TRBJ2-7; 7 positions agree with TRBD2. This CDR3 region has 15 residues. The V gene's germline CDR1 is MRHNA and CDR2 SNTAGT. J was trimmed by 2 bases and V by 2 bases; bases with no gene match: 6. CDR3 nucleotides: TGTGCCAGCAGTGACCCGGCTAGCGGTACCTACGAGCAGTACGTC. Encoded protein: CASSDPASGTYEQYV.

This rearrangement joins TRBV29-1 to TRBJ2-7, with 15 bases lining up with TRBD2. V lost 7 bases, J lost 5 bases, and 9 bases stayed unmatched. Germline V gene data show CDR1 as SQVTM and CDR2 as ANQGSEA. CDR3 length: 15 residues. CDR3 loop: CSATGLAGGPHEQYF. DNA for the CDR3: TGCAGCGCCACAGGACTAGCGGGAGGGCCACACGAGCAGTACTTC.

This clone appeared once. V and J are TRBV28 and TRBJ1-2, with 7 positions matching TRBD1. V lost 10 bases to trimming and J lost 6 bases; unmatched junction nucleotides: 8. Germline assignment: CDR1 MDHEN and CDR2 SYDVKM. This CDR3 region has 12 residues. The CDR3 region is CATETGKDGYTF. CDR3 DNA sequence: TGTGCCACCGAGACAGGGAAGGATGGCTACACCTTC.

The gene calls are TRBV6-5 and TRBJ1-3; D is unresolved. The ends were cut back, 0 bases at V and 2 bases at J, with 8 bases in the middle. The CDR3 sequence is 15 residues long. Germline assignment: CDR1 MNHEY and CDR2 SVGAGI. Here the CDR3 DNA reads TGTGCCAGCAGTTACTCCCCCCAAACTGGAAACACCATATATTTT. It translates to CASSYSPQTGNTIYF.

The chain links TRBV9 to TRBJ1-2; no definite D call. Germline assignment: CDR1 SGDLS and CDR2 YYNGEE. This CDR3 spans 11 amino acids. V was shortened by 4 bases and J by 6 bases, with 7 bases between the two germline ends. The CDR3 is CASSTNDGYTF. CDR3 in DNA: TGTGCCAGCAGCACAAACGATGGCTACACCTTC.

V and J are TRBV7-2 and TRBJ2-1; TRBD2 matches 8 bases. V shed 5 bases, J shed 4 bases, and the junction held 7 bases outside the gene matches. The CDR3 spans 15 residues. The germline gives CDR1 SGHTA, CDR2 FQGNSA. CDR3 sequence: CASSQDSGAYNEQFF. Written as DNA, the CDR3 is TGTGCCAGCAGCCAGGATAGCGGGGCTTACAATGAGCAGTTCTTC.

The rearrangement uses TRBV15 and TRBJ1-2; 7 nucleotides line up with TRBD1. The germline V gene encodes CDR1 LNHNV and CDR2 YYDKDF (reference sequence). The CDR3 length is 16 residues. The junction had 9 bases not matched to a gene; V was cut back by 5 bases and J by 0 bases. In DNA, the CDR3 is TGTGCCACCAGCGGCGCCGGGACAGAAGCTAACTATGGCTACACCTTC. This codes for CATSGAGTEANYGYTF.

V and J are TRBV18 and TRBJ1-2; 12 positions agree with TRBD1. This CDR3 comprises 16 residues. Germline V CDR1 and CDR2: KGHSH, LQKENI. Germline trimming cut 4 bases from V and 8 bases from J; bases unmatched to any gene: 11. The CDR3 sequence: CASSLIRDRGHQGYTF. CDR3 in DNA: TGTGCCAGCTCACTAATTCGGGACAGGGGGCATCAAGGCTACACCTTC.

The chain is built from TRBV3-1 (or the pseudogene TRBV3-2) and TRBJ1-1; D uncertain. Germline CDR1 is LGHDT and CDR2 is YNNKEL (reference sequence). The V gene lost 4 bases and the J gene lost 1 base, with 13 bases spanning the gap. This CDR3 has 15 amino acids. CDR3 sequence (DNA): TGTGCCAGCAGCCCCACAGTGCCGACGAACACTGAAGCTTTCTTT. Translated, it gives CASSPTVPTNTEAFF.

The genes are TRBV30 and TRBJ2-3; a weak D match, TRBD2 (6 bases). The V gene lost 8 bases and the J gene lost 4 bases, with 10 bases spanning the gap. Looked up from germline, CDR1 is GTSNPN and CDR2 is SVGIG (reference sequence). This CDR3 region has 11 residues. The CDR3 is CARGEADTQYF. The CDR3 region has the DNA TGTGCCCGCGGGGAAGCAGATACGCAGTATTTT.

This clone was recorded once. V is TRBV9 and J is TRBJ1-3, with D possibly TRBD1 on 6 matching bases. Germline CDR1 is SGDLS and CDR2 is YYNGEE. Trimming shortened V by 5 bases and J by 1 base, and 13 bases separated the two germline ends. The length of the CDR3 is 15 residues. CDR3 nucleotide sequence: TGTGCCAGCAGGGGAGGGGGTATTTCTGGAAACACCATATATTTT. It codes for CASRGGGISGNTIYF.

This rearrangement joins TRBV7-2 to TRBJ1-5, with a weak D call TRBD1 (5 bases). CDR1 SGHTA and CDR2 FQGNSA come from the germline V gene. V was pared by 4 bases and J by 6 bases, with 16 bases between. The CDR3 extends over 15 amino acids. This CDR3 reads CASSWSRGEVQPQHF. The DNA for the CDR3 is TGTGCCAGCAGCTGGAGTCGGGGGGAAGTTCAGCCCCAGCATTTT. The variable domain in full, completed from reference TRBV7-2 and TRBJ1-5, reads GAGVSQSPSNKVTEKGKDVELRCDPISGHTALYWYRQSLGQGLEFLIYFQGNSAPDKSGLPSDRFSAERTGGSVSTLTIQRTQQEDSAVYLCASSWSRGEVQPQHFGDGTRLSIL.

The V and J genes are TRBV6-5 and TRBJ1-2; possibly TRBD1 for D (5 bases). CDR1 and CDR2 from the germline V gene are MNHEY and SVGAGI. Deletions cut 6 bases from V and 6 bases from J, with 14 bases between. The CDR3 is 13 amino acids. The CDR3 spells CASSRDLKDGYTF. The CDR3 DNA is TGTGCCAGCAGCCGGGACTTGAAAGATGGCTACACCTTC.

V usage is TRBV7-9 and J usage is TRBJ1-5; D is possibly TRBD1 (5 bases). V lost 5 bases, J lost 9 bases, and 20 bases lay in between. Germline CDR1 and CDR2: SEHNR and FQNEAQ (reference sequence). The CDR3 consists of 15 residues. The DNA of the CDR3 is TGTGCCAGCAGCCAAGCCTCGACAGCGAACGGGCCCCAGCATTTT. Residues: CASSQASTANGPQHF.

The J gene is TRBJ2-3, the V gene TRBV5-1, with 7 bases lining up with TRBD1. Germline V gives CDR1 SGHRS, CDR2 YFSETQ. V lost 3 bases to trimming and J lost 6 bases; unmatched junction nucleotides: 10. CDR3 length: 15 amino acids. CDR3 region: CASSSTGTASDTQYF. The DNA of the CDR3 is TGCGCCAGCAGCTCCACCGGGACAGCTTCCGATACGCAGTATTTT.

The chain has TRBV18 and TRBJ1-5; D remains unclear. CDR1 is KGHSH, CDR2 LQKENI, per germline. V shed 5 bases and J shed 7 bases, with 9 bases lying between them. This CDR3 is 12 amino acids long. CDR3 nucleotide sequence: TGTGCCAGCTCATTCAATGGCCAGCCCCAGCATTTT. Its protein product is CASSFNGQPQHF.

CDR3 DNA: TGCGCCAGCAGCTTGGGGCGGGTTAACTATGGCTACACCTTC. Its protein product is CASSLGRVNYGYTF. The chain uses TRBV5-1 and TRBJ1-2; D gene unclear. The germline V gene encodes CDR1 SGHRS and CDR2 YFSETQ. This CDR3 has 14 amino acids. The germline V and J ends were trimmed by 0 bases and 1 base, with 7 bases remaining between them.

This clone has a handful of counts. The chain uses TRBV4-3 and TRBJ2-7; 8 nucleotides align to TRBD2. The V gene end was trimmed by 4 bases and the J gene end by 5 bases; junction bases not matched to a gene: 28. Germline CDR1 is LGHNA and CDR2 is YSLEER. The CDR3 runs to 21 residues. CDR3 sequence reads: CASSPSGFDPNLREGEDEQYF. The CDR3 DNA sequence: TGCGCCAGCAGCCCGTCGGGTTTTGATCCCAACCTCCGGGAGGGCGAGGACGAGCAGTACTTC.

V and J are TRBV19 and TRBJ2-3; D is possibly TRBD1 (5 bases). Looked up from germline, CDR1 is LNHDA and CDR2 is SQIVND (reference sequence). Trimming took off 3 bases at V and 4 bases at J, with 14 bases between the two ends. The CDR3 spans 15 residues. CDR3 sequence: CASSITALRADTQYF. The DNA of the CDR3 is TGTGCCAGTAGTATTACGGCACTCAGGGCAGATACGCAGTATTTT. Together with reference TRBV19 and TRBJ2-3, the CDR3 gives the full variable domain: DGGITQSPKYLFRKEGQNVTLSCEQNLNHDAMYWYRQDPGQGLRLIYYSQIVNDFQKGDIAEGYSVSREKKESFPLTVTSAQKNPTAFYLCASSITALRADTQYFGPGTRLTVL.

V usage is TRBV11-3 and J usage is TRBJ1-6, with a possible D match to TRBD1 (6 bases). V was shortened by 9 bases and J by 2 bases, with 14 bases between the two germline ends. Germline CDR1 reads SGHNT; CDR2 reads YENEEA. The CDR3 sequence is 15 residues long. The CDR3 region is CARNRAVAYNSPLHF. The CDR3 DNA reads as TGTGCCAGAAACAGGGCTGTCGCCTATAATTCACCCCTCCACTTT.